Listed here are 17 T cell receptor beta chains from one sample, sequenced in a study of early T cells in non-severe SARS-CoV-2 infection. TCRdb processed the 5' RACE reads anew with MiXCR; each CDR3 protein has one entry. This sample has several thousand distinct CDR3 sequences, with under 5.5% found just once. Sequencing was done on a sample of whole blood. These receptor sequences come from an adult who was a healthcare worker with PCR-confirmed SARS-CoV-2 infection or an uninfected control (not recorded which).

This clonotype was detected ten times or more. The chain employs TRBV7-6 and TRBJ2-1, with 7 bases fitting TRBD2. This CDR3 region has 12 residues. Losses at the gene ends were 0 bases for V and 15 bases for J; bases not matched to a gene: 5. CDR1 SGHVS and CDR2 FNYEAQ come from the germline V gene. In DNA, the CDR3 is TGTGCCAGCAGCTTAGCGGGAGGGCCAGGGTTCTTC. It codes for CASSLAGGPGFF. The full variable domain, its missing parts supplied by reference TRBV7-6 and TRBJ2-1, is GAGVSQSPRYKVTKRGQDVALRCDPISGHVSLYWYRQALGQGPEFLTYFNYEAQQDKSGLPNDRFSAERPEGSISTLTIQRTEQRDSAMYRCASSLAGGPGFFGPGTRLTVL.

This clonotype was detected ten times or more. The V gene is TRBV18, the J gene TRBJ2-2; 9 bases agree with TRBD2. CDR3 length equals 16 residues. V lost 1 base to trimming and J lost 5 bases; unmatched junction nucleotides: 5. CDR1 and CDR2 (germline): KGHSH, LQKENI. The CDR3 DNA reads TGTGCCAGCTCACCACTTCTAGCGGGAAAGACCGGGGAGCTGTTTTTT. This encodes CASSPLLAGKTGELFF.

At least ten counts were recorded for this clonotype. The V and J genes are TRBV12-3 or TRBV12-4 and TRBJ2-1, with 7 bases that match TRBD2. Trimming took 2 bases from V and 1 from J; bases not matched to a gene: 5. The CDR3 is 16 residues long. DNA for the CDR3: TGTGCCAGCAGTTTACTAGCGGAGGGATCCTACAATGAGCAGTTCTTC. Its translation is CASSLLAEGSYNEQFF.

This clonotype was observed at least ten times. The rearrangement joins TRBV11-3 to TRBJ1-3; D remains ambiguous. The CDR3 extends over 15 amino acids. In germline, CDR1 is SGHNT, CDR2 YENEEA. Trimming shortened V by 3 bases and J by 2 bases, and 11 bases separated the two germline ends. The CDR3 is CASSFGRVPGNTIYF. The CDR3 coding sequence is TGTGCCAGCAGCTTCGGGCGGGTCCCTGGAAACACCATATATTTT.

By frequency in the sample, this clonotype is medium-sized. This sequence joins TRBV19 and TRBJ2-2; D perhaps matches TRBD2 (5 bases). Trimming removed 3 bases from V and 6 bases from J, with 5 bases in between. There are 12 residues in the CDR3. Germline V lookup: CDR1 LNHDA, CDR2 SQIVND (reference sequence). The CDR3: CASSMRAGELFF. CDR3 coding DNA: TGTGCCAGTAGTATGAGGGCCGGGGAGCTGTTTTTT.

This clonotype is classed as medium-sized. The rearrangement joins TRBV2 to TRBJ2-3; 13 bases agree with TRBD2. Germline CDR1 reads SNHLY; CDR2 reads FYNNEI. The CDR3 runs to 16 residues. Trimming took 1 base from V and 6 from J; bases not matched to a gene: 4. DNA for the CDR3: TGTGCCAGCAGTGAAGGGACTAGCGGGAGTGGCGATACGCAGTATTTT. Translation gives CASSEGTSGSGDTQYF.

This clonotype was recorded many times. The chain uses TRBV4-3 and TRBJ2-3; 8 bases are shared with TRBD2. This CDR3 contains 15 residues. From germline, CDR1 is LGHNA and CDR2 YSLEER. With 0 bases clipped from V and 4 bases from J, the junction kept 3 bases outside the gene matches. CDR3: CASSQESGSPDTQYF. CDR3 nucleotides: TGCGCCAGCAGCCAAGAAAGCGGGAGTCCAGATACGCAGTATTTT.

The table lists this clonotype with many counts. The rearrangement joins TRBV5-1 to TRBJ2-7; no clear D. Deletions cut 4 bases from V and 0 bases from J, with 14 bases between. From germline, CDR1 is SGHRS and CDR2 YFSETQ. CDR3 length: 15 amino acids. CDR3 bases: TGCGCCAGCAGCCTGGGTTCAGGCAACTCCTACGAGCAGTACGTC. Translation: CASSLGSGNSYEQYV.

This clonotype is medium-sized (0.01 to 0.1%). The rearrangement uses TRBV20-1 and TRBJ2-5, with TRBD2 matching 11 bases. Germline-derived CDR1 and CDR2 are DFQATT and SNEGSKA (reference sequence). The CDR3 consists of 15 residues. The V segment lost 3 bases and the J segment 4 bases; nucleotides outside the gene matches: 7. CDR3 DNA: TGCAGTGCTAGCCCCGGGACTAGCGGTGGAGAGACCCAGTACTTC. Its protein is CSASPGTSGGETQYF.

This clonotype has ten or more counts. The V gene is TRBV7-9, the J gene TRBJ2-3, with 11 nucleotides matching TRBD2. The CDR3 spans 17 residues. CDR1 is SEHNR and CDR2 is FQNEAQ in the germline V gene (reference sequence). V lost 5 bases and J lost 2; bases outside the gene matches: 9. CDR3 residues: CASSGRLAGGPTDTQYF. The CDR3 region has the DNA TGTGCCAGCAGCGGCCGGCTAGCGGGAGGACCCACAGATACGCAGTATTTT.

This clonotype qualifies as medium-sized. The V call is TRBV27, the J call TRBJ2-7, with 14 positions matching TRBD2. The trim removed 2 bases at V and 4 bases at J, leaving 10 bases unmatched. In germline, CDR1 is MNHEY, CDR2 SMNVEV (reference sequence). This CDR3 has 18 amino acids. The CDR3 DNA reads as TGTGCCAGCAGTTTAAAAGCGGGACTAGCGGGAGTCGGTTACGAGCAGTACGTC. Protein sequence: CASSLKAGLAGVGYEQYV.

This clonotype was seen a few times. V gene TRBV5-6 combines with J gene TRBJ2-5, with D unclear. CDR3 length equals 13 residues. Germline V gene data show CDR1 as SGHDT and CDR2 as YYEEEE. V lost 4 bases and J lost 0, with 7 bases in between. CDR3 region: CASSPRNQETQYF. In DNA, the CDR3 is TGTGCCAGCAGCCCCCGAAACCAAGAGACCCAGTACTTC. Filled out from reference TRBV5-6 and TRBJ2-5, the complete variable domain reads DAGVTQSPTHLIKTRGQQVTLRCSPKSGHDTVSWYQQALGQGPQFIFQYYEEEERQRGNFPDRFSGHQFPNYSSELNVNALLLGDSALYLCASSPRNQETQYFGPGTRLLVL.

This clonotype is classed as medium-sized. The chain uses TRBV12-3 or TRBV12-4 and TRBJ1-5, with D hard to call. The CDR3 sequence is 14 residues long. The V end was cut by 5 bases, the J end by 0 bases, with 8 bases between. The CDR3 loop is CASSRSRSNQPQHF. The CDR3 region has the DNA TGTGCCAGCAGTCGCAGTCGTAGCAATCAGCCCCAGCATTTT.

Sample share makes this clonotype medium-sized. V is TRBV18 and J is TRBJ1-1; D is uncertain. This CDR3 spans 13 amino acids. Germline V gene data show CDR1 as KGHSH and CDR2 as LQKENI. V was cut by 5 bases and J by 0 bases, with 7 bases left in between. CDR3 sequence (DNA): TGTGCCAGCTCAACTAATATGAACACTGAAGCTTTCTTT. Encoded protein: CASSTNMNTEAFF.

The rearrangement uses TRBV9 and TRBJ1-2; no reliable D call. The length of the CDR3 is 14 residues. CDR1 is SGDLS and CDR2 is YYNGEE in the germline V gene. V was trimmed by 4 bases and J by 4 bases, leaving 14 bases between them. CDR3 loop: CASSPNEAFYGYTF. The CDR3, as DNA: TGTGCCAGCAGCCCCAATGAAGCTTTCTATGGCTACACCTTC.

In its sample, this clonotype was seen many times. This sequence joins TRBV28 and TRBJ1-1, with D possibly being TRBD1 (6 bases). This CDR3 is built from 14 residues. V was pared by 8 bases and J by 6 bases, with 19 bases between. Per the germline V gene, CDR1 is MDHEN and CDR2 is SYDVKM. The chain's CDR3 is CASSLTGRFAEAFF. The CDR3 nucleotides read TGTGCCAGCTCTTTAACAGGGCGTTTCGCTGAAGCTTTCTTT.

Relative to its sample, this clonotype is medium-sized (0.01 to 0.1%). The CDR3 sequence is CASSYQGIDYGYTF. The DNA of the CDR3 is TGTGCCAGCAGTTACCAGGGGATCGACTATGGCTACACCTTC. The J gene is TRBJ1-2, the V gene TRBV28, with a weak D call TRBD1 (6 bases). The CDR3 extends over 14 amino acids. The germline V gene encodes CDR1 MDHEN and CDR2 SYDVKM. V lost 4 bases and J 3 bases, leaving 12 bases between the germline ends.